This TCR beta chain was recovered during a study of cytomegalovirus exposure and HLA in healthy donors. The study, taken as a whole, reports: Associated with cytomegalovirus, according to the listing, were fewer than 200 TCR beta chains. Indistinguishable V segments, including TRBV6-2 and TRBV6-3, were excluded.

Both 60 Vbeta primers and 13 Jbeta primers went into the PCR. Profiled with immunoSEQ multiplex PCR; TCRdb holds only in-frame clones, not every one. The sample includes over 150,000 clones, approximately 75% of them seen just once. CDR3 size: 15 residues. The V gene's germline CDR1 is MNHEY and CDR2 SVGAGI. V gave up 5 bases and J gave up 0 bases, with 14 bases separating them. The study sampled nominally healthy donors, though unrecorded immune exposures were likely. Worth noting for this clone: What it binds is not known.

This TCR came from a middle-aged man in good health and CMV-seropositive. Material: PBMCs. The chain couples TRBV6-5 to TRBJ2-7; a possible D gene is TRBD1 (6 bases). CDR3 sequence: CASSQTGFFSYEQYF. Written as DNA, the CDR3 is TGTGCCAGCAGTCAAACAGGGTTCTTCTCCTACGAGCAGTACTTC.